The entry below describes one TCR beta chain. This clone was counted a few times. Its antigen is currently not known. Per-nucleotide qualities are absent, and no much larger clonotype sits a single base away. The entire isolated RNA was reverse transcribed using the High Capacity cDNA Reverse Transcription Kit, and thus expressed TCRB transcripts were sequenced. Deep immunoSEQ sequencing was performed on naive, central memory and regulatory T cell samples, with an average of about 3.57 million total reads per sample. Sorted cells were lysed in RLT buffer and RNA was extracted with DNase-treated RNeasy Micro or Mini kits, depending on cell number. Each cell subset was processed on its own to prevent cross-contamination, while patient and healthy donor samples were processed together. Using the immunoSEQ multiplex PCR, TCRB sequences were amplified from cDNA into 87-bp fragments spanning the CDR3 region. Sequencing of the amplicons was done on the Illumina HiSeq platform. Turning to the authors' computational methods: PCR bias was corrected computationally using synthetic template baselines, and reads within Hamming distance 2 were collapsed, with unmergeable singletons discarded. Reads were aligned against IMGT so that V, D and J genes, CDR3 length and insertions or deletions at six rearrangement sites could be assigned. Within each subset, clonotype counts were normalized to sorted cell number, and only after that were true diversity and Gini coefficients computed with the tcR R package. The overlap coefficient, calculated on TCRB nucleotide sequences, was used to measure repertoire sharing. Out-of-frame TCRB sequences from naive cells were analyzed to stand in for the pre-selection repertoire. Sourced from immuneACCESS, this table was stored by TCRdb with only in-frame sequences that have V and J called. A share of the clones is absent; for the studies checked, an unresolved V gene accounts for under half, and the remainder has no known explanation. D and trimming were read from the DNA, whereas the V and J calls and clone size are those reported in that table. The sample table records about 260,000 clones; just over 20% of these occur just once. Around 0.028% of the sample comes from the top ten.

A single peripheral blood draw of about 116 mL on average was collected from each donor into heparinised tubes. A BD FACSAria II was used to sort naive, central memory, regulatory and stem cell-like memory CD4+ T cells with a panel that included CD45RO, CCR7, CD25, CD127, CD95 and CD27. Every sorted population had a purity above 95%. PBMCs were isolated right away by Lymphoprep density gradient centrifugation and were stained directly, without culture. So that batch effects would be minimized, each experiment stained and sorted samples in pairs, pairing one healthy donor with one patient. The sample comes from a study of beta chain features in type 1 diabetes (dated by TCRdb to between 2018 and 2020). Some background on the complete study: No differences in mean age, gender distribution, total cell number or subset yield were found between patients and healthy donors. Across all samples, approximately 98,000,000 sorted cells were examined, and cell number per subset correlated strongly with RNA yield. The study compared TCRB repertoires of sorted circulating CD4+ T cell subsets between recently diagnosed type 1 diabetes patients and matched healthy donors. Naive and central memory subsets were obtained from all 30 or so donors, but regulatory and stem cell-like memory subsets were isolated from only 8 patients and roughly 8 healthy donors. Broader findings and caveats from the paper: The naive, central memory and regulatory TCRB repertoires appeared to resemble one another more closely among patients than among healthy donors. Only small numbers of individuals were included in the HLA sub-analyses, which left unresolved whether HLA type had any influence on TCRB rearrangement. In all four CD4+ subsets, TCRB CDR3 length was moderately but significantly shorter in type 1 diabetes patients. Shorter templates might be favored by PCR, yet because patient and control samples were amplified and corrected together, any such skew would affect both groups equally. Because cDNA was sequenced instead of genomic DNA, activated cells with high expression could be over-represented, although the groups did not differ in activation or CD3 levels. At VDJ recombination sites, type 1 diabetes patients had fewer insertions and more deleted nucleotides, which implies abnormalities in thymic rearrangement.

V is pared back by 4 bases and J by 3 bases, with 10 bases lying between the germline termini. The CDR3 has 12 amino acids, counting the end cysteine and phenylalanine. Here the CDR3 DNA is all that survives: 36 bases in frame from base 1. For CDR1 and CDR2, the germline V gene lists SQVTM and ANQGSEA. The sequenced sample was naive CD4+ T cells from blood. In light of the paper, this sample's cell subset or site label describes: true naive CD4+ T cells. The clonotype comes from a woman between 40 and 50 years old with type 1 diabetes. The receptor chain draws on TRBV29-1 and TRBJ2-7, with TRBD1 as a weak D call on 6 bases. CDR3 loop: CSVGDNSYEQYF. The base sequence is TGCAGCGTTGGGGACAATAGCTACGAGCAGTACTTC.